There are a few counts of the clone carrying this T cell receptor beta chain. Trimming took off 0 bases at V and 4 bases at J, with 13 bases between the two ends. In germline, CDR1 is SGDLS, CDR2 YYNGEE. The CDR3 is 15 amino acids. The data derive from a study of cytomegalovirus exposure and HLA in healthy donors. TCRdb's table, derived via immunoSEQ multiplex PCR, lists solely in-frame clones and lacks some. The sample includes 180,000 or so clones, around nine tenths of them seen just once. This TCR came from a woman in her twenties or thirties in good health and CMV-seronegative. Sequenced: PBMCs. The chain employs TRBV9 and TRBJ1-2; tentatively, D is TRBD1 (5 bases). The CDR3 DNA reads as TGTGCCAGCAGCGTAGCCCCGAGCAGGGCCTATGGCTACACCTTC. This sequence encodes CASSVAPSRAYGYTF. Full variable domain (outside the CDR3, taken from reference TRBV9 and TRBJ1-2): DSGVTQTPKHLITATGQRVTLRCSPRSGDLSVYWYQQSLDQGLQFLIQYYNGEERAKGNILERFSAQQFPDLHSELNLSSLELGDSALYFCASSVAPSRAYGYTFGSGTRLTVV.